The rows below give T cell receptor beta chains drawn from one sample of a study of siplizumab effects on memory and regulatory T cells. Generated by immunoSEQ multiplex PCR, the TCRdb table keeps only in-frame clones and is missing some. There are 12,000 or so clones in the sample; almost 40% occur only once, and about a tenth lies in the top ten. What these receptors recognize is not known. Sequenced sample: CFSE-low (dividing) CD8+ T cells sorted from an allogeneic mixed lymphocyte reaction. All receptors come from a human donor in good health; the cells came from an allogeneic mixed lymphocyte reaction. The CDR3 runs from the conserved cysteine through the conserved F or W. The D gene is left open where the match is weak. Clone size is given for some rows only: seen once, a few or many times, or a class if the clone is expanded.

V	size	J	D	DNA	CDR3
TRBV19	.	TRBJ1-5	.	TGTGCCAGTAGTATATGGACAGCGCCGGATCAGCCCCAGCATTTT	CASSIWTAPDQPQHF
TRBV13	few	TRBJ1-6	.	TGTGCCAGCAGCTCGACAGGCACTTCCTATAATTCACCCCTCCACTTT	CASSSTGTSYNSPLHF
TRBV15	medium-sized	TRBJ1-2	.	TGTGCCACCAGCACCCTCCCCAGGAGCTATGGCTACACCTTC	CATSTLPRSYGYTF
TRBV6-1	.	TRBJ2-1	TRBD2	TGTGCCAGCAGTTGGACTAGCACATCCTACAATGAGCAGTTCTTC	CASSWTSTSYNEQFF
TRBV6-5	medium-sized	TRBJ2-7	.	TGTGCCAGCAGCCACGCTGGGACCTACGAGCAGTACTTC	CASSHAGTYEQYF
TRBV7-6	.	TRBJ1-2	.	TGTGCCAGCAGCTTAGGAGTGGGGACTGGTGGCTACACCTTC	CASSLGVGTGGYTF
TRBV27	.	TRBJ2-3	TRBD1	TGTGCCAGCAGTTTAAGGACAGGGGGCACAGATACGCAGTATTTT	CASSLRTGGTDTQYF
TRBV19	.	TRBJ2-7	.	TGTGCCAGTAGTGCCGGGCTAACCTACGAGCAGTACTTC	CASSAGLTYEQYF
TRBV7-9	few	TRBJ2-1	.	TGTGCCAGCAGCTTAGTAGGTCTAGTAAGTTACAATGAGCAGTTCTTC	CASSLVGLVSYNEQFF
TRBV4-1	few	TRBJ2-7	TRBD1	TGCGCCAGCAGCAAGACAGGGGCCTCCTACGAGCAGTACTTC	CASSKTGASYEQYF
TRBV29-1	.	TRBJ1-2	.	TGCAGCGTTCAAGTTCAGGACAACCAATATGGCTACACCTTC	CSVQVQDNQYGYTF
TRBV27	.	TRBJ2-5	.	TGTGCCAGCAGTTTTATTCCCCTTCGTGGGGCGACCCAGTACTTC	CASSFIPLRGATQYF
TRBV30	few	TRBJ2-1	.	TGTGCCTGGAGTGTTAGTGGGGGTGAGCAGTTCTTC	CAWSVSGGEQFF
TRBV7-9	medium-sized	TRBJ1-1	.	TGTGCCAGCACCCCCGCCCGGACTGAAGCTTTCTTT	CASTPARTEAFF
TRBV27	.	TRBJ2-3	.	TGTGCCACCCGCTGGGCTATCACAGATACGCAGTATTTT	CATRWAITDTQYF
TRBV11-2	.	TRBJ1-2	.	TGTGCCAGCAGCTTAGGTGGGGGCTTCAACTATGGCTACACCTTC	CASSLGGGFNYGYTF
TRBV4-1	.	TRBJ2-2	.	TGCGCCAGCAGCCAAGATTCACGGCAGGGGAAGACCGGGGAGCTGTTTTTT	CASSQDSRQGKTGELFF
TRBV5-6	medium-sized	TRBJ2-7	TRBD1	TGTGCCAGCAGCTCGAGAGCCCCGGACAGGGATGACTCCTACGAGCAGTACTTC	CASSSRAPDRDDSYEQYF
TRBV7-2	.	TRBJ2-1	TRBD2	TGTGCCAGCAGCCCAACGGGGTTAGCGGGAGACAATGAGCAGTTCTTC	CASSPTGLAGDNEQFF
TRBV5-4	.	TRBJ2-7	TRBD1	TGTGCCAGCAGCTTGTTCGGGACAGGGGATACCTACGAGCAGTACTTC	CASSLFGTGDTYEQYF
TRBV15	once	TRBJ2-1	TRBD2	TGTGCCACCAGCGGGGGACCGGGACTAGCGGCCAATGAGCAGTTCTTC	CATSGGPGLAANEQFF
TRBV29-1	once	TRBJ2-7	.	TGCAGCGTTGAGGGGGACAAAACCTACGAGCAGTACTTC	CSVEGDKTYEQYF
TRBV19	few	TRBJ2-2	TRBD2	TGTGCCACAACAATAGCGGGATCCACTGCCGGGGAGCTGTTTTTT	CATTIAGSTAGELFF
TRBV5-6	.	TRBJ1-5	.	TGTGCCAGCAGCTTGGGTCCGGGAGGCAATCAGCCCCAGCATTTT	CASSLGPGGNQPQHF
TRBV29-1	medium-sized	TRBJ2-7	TRBD2	TGCAGCGTTGAAGATCCGGGACTAGGGACCTACGAGCAGTACTTC	CSVEDPGLGTYEQYF
TRBV6-1	once	TRBJ2-7	.	TGTGCCAGCTGCCGGGACTCCACCTACGAGCAGTACTTC	CASCRDSTYEQYF